Here is one T cell receptor (beta chain) with its context. The repertoire was sequenced with immunoSEQ multiplex PCR; TCRdb's copy has only in-frame clones and lacks some. Among approximately 210,000 clones listed, just over 85% were seen once. This sample is part of a study of blood T cell repertoires in COVID-19. The wider study: PBMCs, B-cell-depleted T cells, or T cells provided the cDNA or gDNA that made up the material.

During active infection, Seattle patients enrolled and were then monitored through disease. Germline V gives CDR1 MGHDK, CDR2 SYGVNS. Trimming removed 2 bases from V and 4 bases from J, with 5 bases in between. CDR3 size: 12 residues. The sequenced sample consisted of peripheral blood. The rearrangement links TRBV25-1 to TRBJ1-2; no reliable D call. This receptor was obtained from a man aged 45-60 years with COVID-19, enrolled during active disease. The CDR3 sequence is CASSENGYGYTF. In nucleotides, the CDR3 is TGTGCCAGCAGTGAAAACGGCTATGGCTACACCTTC.